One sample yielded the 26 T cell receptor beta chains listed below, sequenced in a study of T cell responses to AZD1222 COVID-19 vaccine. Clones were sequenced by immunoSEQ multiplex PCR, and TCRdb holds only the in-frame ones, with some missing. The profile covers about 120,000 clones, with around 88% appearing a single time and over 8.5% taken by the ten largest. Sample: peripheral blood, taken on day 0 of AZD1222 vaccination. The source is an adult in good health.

Written as DNA, the CDR3 is TGTGCCAGCAGTCGGACAGTTCTCTATAATTCACCCCTCCACTTT. Encoded protein: CASSRTVLYNSPLHF. This chain links TRBV27 with TRBJ1-6; a weak D match, TRBD1 (6 bases). The V end was cut by 5 bases, the J end by 3 bases, with 11 bases between. Germline values: CDR1 MNHEY, CDR2 SMNVEV (reference sequence). CDR3 size: 15 residues.

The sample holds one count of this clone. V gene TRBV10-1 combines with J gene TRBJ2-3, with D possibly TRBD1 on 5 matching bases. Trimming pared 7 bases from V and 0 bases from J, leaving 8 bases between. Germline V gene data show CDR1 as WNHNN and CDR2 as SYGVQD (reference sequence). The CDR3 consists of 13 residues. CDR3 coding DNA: TGCGCCAGCAACCAGGGAAGCACAGATACGCAGTATTTT. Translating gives CASNQGSTDTQYF.

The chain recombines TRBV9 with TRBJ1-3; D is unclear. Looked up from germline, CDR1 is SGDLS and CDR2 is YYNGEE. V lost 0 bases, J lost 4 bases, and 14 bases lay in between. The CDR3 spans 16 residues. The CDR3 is CASSVGGTSSGNTIYF. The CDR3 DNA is TGTGCCAGCAGCGTAGGGGGAACAAGCTCCGGAAACACCATATATTTT.

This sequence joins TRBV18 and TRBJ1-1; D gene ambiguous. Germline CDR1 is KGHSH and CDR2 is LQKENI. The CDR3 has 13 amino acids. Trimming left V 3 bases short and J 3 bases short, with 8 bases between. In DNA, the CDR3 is TGTGCCAGCTCACCCCGAACAGACACTGAAGCTTTCTTT. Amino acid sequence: CASSPRTDTEAFF.

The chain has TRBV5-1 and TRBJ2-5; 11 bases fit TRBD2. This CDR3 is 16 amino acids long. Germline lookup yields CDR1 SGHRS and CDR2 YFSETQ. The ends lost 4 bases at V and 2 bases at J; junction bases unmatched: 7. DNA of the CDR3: TGCGCCAGCAGCCCTAGCGGGGGGCAGATTCAAGAGACCCAGTACTTC. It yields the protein CASSPSGGQIQETQYF.

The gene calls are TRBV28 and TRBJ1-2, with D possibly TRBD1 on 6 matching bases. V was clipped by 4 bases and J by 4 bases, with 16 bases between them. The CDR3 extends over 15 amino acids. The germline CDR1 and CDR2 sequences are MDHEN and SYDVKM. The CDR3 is CASSWGAGMIYGYTF. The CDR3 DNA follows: TGTGCCAGCAGTTGGGGGGCAGGGATGATCTATGGCTACACCTTC.

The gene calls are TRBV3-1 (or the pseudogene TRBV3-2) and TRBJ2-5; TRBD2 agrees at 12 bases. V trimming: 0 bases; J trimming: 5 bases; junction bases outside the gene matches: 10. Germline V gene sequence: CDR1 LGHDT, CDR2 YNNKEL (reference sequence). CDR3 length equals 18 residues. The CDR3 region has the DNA TGTGCCAGCAGCCAAGAATGGGCTAGCGGGAGGGCCGGGGAGACCCAGTACTTC. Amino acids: CASSQEWASGRAGETQYF.

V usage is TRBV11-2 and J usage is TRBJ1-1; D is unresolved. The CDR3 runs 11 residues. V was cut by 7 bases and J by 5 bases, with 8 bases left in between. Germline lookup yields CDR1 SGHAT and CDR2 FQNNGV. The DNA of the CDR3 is TGTGCCAGCACCATTATAACTGAAGCTTTCTTT. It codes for CASTIITEAFF. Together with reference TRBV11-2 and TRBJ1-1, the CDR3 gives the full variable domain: EAGVAQSPRYKIIEKRQSVAFWCNPISGHATLYWYQQILGQGPKLLIQFQNNGVVDDSQLPKDRFSAERLKGVDSTLKIQPAKLEDSAVYLCASTIITEAFFGQGTRLTVV.

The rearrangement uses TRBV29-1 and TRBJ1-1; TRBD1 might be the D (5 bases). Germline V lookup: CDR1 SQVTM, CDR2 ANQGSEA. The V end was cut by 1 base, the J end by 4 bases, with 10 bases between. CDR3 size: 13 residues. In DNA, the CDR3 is TGCAGCGTTGAAGCCCCAGGGAGCACTGAAGCTTTCTTT. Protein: CSVEAPGSTEAFF.

The CDR3 sequence: CASSFSTGPNMGTEAFF. Here the CDR3 DNA reads TGTGCCAGCAGCTTCTCCACAGGGCCGAACATGGGGACTGAAGCTTTCTTT. The J gene is TRBJ1-1, the V gene TRBV5-5; maybe TRBD1 (6 bases). The germline V gene encodes CDR1 SGHKS and CDR2 YYEKEE (reference sequence). The V and J ends lost 2 bases and 5 bases respectively, with 22 bases between them. The CDR3 sequence is 17 residues long.

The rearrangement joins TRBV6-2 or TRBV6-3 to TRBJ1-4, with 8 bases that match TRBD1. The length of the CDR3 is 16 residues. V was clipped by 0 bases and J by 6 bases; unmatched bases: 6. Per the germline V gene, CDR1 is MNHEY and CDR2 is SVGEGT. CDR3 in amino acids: CASSYSRTGIDEKLFF. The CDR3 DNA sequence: TGTGCCAGCAGTTACTCCCGGACAGGGATCGATGAAAAACTGTTTTTT.

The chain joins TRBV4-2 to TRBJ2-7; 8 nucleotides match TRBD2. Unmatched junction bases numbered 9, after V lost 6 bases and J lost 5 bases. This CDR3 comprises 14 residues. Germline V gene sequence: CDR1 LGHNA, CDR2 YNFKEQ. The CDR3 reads CASSRGGFFNEQYF. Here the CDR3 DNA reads TGTGCCAGCAGTCGGGGGGGGTTTTTCAACGAGCAGTACTTC.

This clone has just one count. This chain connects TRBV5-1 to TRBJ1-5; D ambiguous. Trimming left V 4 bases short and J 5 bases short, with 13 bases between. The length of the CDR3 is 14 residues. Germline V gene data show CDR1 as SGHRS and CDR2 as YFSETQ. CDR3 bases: TGCGCCAGCAGCGAGGGTTCAAGGGATCAGCCCCAGCATTTT. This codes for CASSEGSRDQPQHF.

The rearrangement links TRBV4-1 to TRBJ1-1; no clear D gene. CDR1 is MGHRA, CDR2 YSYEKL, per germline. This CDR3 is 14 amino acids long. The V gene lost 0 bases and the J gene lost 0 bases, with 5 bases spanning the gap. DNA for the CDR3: TGCGCCAGCAGCCAAGAGAAAATGAACACTGAAGCTTTCTTT. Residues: CASSQEKMNTEAFF.

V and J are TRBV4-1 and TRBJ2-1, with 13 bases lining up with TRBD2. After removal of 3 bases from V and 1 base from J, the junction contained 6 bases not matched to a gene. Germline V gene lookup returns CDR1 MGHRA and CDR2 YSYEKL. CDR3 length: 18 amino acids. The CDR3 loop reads CASSHGLAGVGSYNEQFF. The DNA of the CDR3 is TGCGCCAGCAGCCACGGACTAGCGGGAGTAGGGTCCTACAATGAGCAGTTCTTC.

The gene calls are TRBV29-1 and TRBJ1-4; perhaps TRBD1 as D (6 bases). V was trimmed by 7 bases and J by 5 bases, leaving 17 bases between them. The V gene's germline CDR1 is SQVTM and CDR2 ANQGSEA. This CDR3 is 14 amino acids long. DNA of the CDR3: TGCAGCGCACGAAACAGGGTACCGAATGAAAAACTGTTTTTT. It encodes CSARNRVPNEKLFF.

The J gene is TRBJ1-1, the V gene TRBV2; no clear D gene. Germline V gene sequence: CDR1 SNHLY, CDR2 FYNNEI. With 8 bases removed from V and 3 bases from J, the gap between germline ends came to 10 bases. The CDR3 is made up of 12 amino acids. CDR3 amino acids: CASHWSYTEAFF. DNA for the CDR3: TGTGCCAGCCATTGGTCGTACACTGAAGCTTTCTTT.

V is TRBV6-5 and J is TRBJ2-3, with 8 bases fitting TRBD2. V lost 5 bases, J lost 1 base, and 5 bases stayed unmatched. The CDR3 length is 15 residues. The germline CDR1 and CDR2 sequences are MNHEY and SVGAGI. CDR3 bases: TGTGCCAGCAGTAGGGGACTAGTTGGCACAGATACGCAGTATTTT. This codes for CASSRGLVGTDTQYF.

CDR3 coding DNA: TGTGCCAGCAGCCCGGGGGCAGGAGGGGCAACTAATGAAAAACTGTTTTTT. It translates to CASSPGAGGATNEKLFF. The rearrangement joins TRBV7-6 to TRBJ1-4, with TRBD1 as a possible D gene (6 bases). Per the germline V gene, CDR1 is SGHVS and CDR2 is FNYEAQ. V lost 5 bases and J 0 bases, leaving 16 bases between the germline ends. The CDR3 length is 17 residues.

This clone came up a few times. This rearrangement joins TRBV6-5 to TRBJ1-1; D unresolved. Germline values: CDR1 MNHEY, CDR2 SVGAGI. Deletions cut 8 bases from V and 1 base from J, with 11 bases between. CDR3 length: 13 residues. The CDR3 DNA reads TGTGCCAGCCGATACGGTAGGAACACTGAAGCTTTCTTT. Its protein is CASRYGRNTEAFF.

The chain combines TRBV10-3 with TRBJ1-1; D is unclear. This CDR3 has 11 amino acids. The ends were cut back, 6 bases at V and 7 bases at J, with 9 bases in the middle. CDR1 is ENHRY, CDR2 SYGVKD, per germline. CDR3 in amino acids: CAIRETVEAFF. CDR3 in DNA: TGTGCCATCAGAGAGACGGTTGAAGCTTTCTTT.

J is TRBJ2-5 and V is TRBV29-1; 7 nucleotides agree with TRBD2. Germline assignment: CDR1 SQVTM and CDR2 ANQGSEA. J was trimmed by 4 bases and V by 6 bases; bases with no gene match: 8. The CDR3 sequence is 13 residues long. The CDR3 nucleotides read TGCAGCGTGGGAGGGCTATCGCGAGAGACCCAGTACTTC. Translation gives CSVGGLSRETQYF.

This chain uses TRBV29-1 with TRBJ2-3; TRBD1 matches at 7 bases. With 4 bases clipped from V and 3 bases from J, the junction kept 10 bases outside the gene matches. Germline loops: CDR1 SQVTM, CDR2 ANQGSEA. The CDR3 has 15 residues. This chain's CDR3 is CSVGLQGIITDTQYF. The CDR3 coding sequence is TGCAGCGTTGGCCTACAGGGGATAATTACAGATACGCAGTATTTT.

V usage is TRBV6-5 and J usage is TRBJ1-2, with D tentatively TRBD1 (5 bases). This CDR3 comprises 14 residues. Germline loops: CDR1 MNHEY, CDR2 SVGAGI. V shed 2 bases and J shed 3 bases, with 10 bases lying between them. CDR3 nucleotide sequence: TGTGCCAGCAGTTACGGCAGGGTAGACTATGGCTACACCTTC. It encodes CASSYGRVDYGYTF.

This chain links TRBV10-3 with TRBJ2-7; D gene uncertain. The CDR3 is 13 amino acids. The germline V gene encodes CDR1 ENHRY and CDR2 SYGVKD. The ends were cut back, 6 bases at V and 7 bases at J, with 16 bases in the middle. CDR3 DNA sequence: TGTGCCATCAGCCGCACCTCGGTGGGGGAGCAGTACTTC. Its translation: CAISRTSVGEQYF.

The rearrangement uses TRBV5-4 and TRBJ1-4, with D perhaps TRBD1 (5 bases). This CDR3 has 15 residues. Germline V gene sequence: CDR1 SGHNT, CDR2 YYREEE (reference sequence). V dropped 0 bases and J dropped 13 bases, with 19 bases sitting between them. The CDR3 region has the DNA TGTGCCAGCAGCTTGGGGGGGGAGACCCGGCGGGGACTGTTTTTT. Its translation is CASSLGGETRRGLFF.